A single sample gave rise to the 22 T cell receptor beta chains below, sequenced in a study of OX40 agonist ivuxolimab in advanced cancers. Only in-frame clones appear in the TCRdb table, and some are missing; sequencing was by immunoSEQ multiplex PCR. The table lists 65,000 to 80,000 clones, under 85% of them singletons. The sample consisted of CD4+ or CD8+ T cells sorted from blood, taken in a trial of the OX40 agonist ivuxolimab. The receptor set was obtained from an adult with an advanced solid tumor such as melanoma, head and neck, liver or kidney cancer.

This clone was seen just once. This chain's CDR3 is CASNVEGAFTEAFF. DNA of the CDR3: TGTGCCAGTAATGTGGAGGGGGCATTCACTGAAGCTTTCTTT. The rearrangement joins TRBV19 to TRBJ1-1; 7 bases match TRBD1. Germline CDR1 reads LNHDA; CDR2 reads SQIVND (reference sequence). Trimming removed 7 bases from V and 4 bases from J; junction bases left unmatched: 9. This CDR3 contains 14 residues. The complete variable domain, with remaining parts taken from reference TRBV19 and TRBJ1-1, reads DGGITQSPKYLFRKEGQNVTLSCEQNLNHDAMYWYRQDPGQGLRLIYYSQIVNDFQKGDIAEGYSVSREKKESFPLTVTSAQKNPTAFYLCASNVEGAFTEAFFGQGTRLTVV.

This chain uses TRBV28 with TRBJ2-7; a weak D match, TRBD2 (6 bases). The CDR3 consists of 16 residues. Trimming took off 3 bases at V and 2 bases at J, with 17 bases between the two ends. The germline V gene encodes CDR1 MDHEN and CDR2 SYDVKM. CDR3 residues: CASSFPGGVTPYEQYF. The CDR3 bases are TGTGCCAGCAGTTTCCCCGGGGGAGTTACACCCTACGAGCAGTACTTC.

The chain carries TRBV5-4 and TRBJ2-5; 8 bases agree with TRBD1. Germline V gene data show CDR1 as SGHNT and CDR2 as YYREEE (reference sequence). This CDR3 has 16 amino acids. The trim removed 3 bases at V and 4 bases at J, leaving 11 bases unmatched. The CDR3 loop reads CASSSGGQVLSETQYF. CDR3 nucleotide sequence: TGTGCCAGCAGCTCAGGGGGACAGGTACTTTCAGAGACCCAGTACTTC. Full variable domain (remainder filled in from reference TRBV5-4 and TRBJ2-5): ETGVTQSPTHLIKTRGQQVTLRCSSQSGHNTVSWYQQALGQGPQFIFQYYREEENGRGNFPPRFSGLQFPNYSSELNVNALELDDSALYLCASSSGGQVLSETQYFGPGTRLLVL.

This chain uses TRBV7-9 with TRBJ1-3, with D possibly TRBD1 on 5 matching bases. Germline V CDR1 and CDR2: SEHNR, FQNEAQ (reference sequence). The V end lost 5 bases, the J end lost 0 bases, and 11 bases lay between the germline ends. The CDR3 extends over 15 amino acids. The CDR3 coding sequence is TGTGCCAGCAGCCCCTCGACAGCCTCTGGAAACACCATATATTTT. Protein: CASSPSTASGNTIYF. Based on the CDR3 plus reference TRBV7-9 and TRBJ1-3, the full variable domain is DTGVSQNPRHKITKRGQNVTFRCDPISEHNRLYWYRQTLGQGPEFLTYFQNEAQLEKSRLLSDRFSAERPKGSFSTLEIQRTEQGDSAMYLCASSPSTASGNTIYFGEGSWLTVV.

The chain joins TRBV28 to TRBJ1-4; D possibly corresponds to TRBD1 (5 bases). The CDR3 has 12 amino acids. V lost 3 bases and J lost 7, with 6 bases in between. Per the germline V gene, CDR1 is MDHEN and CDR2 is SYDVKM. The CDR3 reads CASSLGPEKLFF. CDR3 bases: TGTGCCAGCAGTTTGGGACCTGAAAAACTGTTTTTT.

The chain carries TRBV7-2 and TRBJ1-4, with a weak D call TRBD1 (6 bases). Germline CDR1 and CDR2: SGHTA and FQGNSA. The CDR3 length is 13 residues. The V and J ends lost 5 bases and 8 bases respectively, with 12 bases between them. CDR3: CASSAGQLEKLFF. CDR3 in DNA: TGTGCCAGCAGCGCCGGACAGCTGGAAAAACTGTTTTTT.

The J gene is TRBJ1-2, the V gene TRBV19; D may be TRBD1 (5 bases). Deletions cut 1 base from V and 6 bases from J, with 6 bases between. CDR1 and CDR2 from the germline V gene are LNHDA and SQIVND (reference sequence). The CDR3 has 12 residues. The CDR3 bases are TGTGCCAGTAGTATAGGAGGGGATGGCTACACCTTC. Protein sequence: CASSIGGDGYTF.

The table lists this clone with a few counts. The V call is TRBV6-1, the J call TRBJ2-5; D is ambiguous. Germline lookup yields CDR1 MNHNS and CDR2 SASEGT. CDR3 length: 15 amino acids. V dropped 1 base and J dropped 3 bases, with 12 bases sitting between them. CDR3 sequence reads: CASSEDWWGEETQYF. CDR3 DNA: TGTGCCAGCAGTGAAGATTGGTGGGGTGAAGAGACCCAGTACTTC.

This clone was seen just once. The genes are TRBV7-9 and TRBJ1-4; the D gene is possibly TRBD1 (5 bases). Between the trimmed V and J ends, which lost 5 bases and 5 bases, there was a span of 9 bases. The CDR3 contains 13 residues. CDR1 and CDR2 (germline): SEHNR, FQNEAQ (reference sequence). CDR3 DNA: TGTGCCAGCAGCCCCCAGGGCAATGAAAAACTGTTTTTT. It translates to CASSPQGNEKLFF.

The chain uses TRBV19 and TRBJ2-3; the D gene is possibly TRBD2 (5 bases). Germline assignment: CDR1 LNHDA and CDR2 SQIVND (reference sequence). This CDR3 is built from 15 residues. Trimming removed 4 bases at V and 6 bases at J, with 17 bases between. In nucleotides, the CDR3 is TGTGCCAGTAGTAGGGTTGGGCCCTCGGGGGATACGCAGTATTTT. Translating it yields CASSRVGPSGDTQYF.

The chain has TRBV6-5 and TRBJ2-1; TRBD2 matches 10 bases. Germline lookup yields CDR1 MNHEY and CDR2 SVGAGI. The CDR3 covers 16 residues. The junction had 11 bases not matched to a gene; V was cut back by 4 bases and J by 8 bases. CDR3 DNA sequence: TGTGCCAGCAGTTCTTCTTCTAGCGGGAGAAGCGATGAGCAGTTCTTC. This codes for CASSSSSSGRSDEQFF.

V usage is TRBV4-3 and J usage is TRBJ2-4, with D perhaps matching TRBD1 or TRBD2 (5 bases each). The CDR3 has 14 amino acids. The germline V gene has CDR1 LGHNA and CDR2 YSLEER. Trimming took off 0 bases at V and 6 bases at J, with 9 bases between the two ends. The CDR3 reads CASSQDRGANIQYF. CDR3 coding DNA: TGCGCCAGCAGCCAAGATAGGGGAGCAAACATTCAGTACTTC.

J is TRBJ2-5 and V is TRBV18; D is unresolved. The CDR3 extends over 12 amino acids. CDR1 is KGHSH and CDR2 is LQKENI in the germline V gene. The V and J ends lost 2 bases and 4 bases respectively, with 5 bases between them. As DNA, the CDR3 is TGTGCCAGCTCACCAAACCCAGAGACCCAGTACTTC. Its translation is CASSPNPETQYF.

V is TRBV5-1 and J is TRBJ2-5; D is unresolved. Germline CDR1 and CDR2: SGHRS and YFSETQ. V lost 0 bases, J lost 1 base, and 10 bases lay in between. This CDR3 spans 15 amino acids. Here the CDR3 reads CASSLVPGGQETQYF. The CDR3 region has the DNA TGCGCCAGCAGCTTGGTCCCTGGCGGCCAAGAGACCCAGTACTTC.

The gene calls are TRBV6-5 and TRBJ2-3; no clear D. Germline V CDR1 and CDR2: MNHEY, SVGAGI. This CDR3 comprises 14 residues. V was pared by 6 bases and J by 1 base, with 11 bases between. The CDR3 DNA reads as TGTGCCAGCAGGGTCGCATCCGGCACAGATACGCAGTATTTT. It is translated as CASRVASGTDTQYF.

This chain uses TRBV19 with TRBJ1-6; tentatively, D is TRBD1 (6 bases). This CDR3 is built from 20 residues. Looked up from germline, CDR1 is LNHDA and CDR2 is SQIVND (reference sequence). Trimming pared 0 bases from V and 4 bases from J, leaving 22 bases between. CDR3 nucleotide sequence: TGTGCCAGTAGTATAGATCTACGAACATCCCGAGGGGGGTATAATTCACCCCTCCACTTT. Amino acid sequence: CASSIDLRTSRGGYNSPLHF.

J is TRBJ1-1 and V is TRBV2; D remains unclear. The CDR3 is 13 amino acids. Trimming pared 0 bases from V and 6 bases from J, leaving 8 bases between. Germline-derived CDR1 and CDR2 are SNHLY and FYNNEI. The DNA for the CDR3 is TGTGCCAGCAGTGAAGCGCTTGCGGCTGAAGCTTTCTTT. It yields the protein CASSEALAAEAFF.

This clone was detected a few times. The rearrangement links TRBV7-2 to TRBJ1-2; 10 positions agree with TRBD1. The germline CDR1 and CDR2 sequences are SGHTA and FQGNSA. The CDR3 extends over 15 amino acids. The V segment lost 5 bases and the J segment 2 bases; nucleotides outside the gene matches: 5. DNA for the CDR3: TGTGCCAGCAGCATGGGACAGGGGAGGAACTATGGCTACACCTTC. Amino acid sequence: CASSMGQGRNYGYTF. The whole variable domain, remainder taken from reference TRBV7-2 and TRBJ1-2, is GAGVSQSPSNKVTEKGKDVELRCDPISGHTALYWYRQSLGQGLEFLIYFQGNSAPDKSGLPSDRFSAERTGGSVSTLTIQRTQQEDSAVYLCASSMGQGRNYGYTFGSGTRLTVV.

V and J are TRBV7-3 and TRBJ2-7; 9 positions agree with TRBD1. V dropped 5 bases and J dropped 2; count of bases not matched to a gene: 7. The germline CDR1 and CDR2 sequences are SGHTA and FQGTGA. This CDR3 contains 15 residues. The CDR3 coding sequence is TGTGCCAGCAGCCTCCCCCGGGACAGGGCCTACGAGCAGTACTTC. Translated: CASSLPRDRAYEQYF.

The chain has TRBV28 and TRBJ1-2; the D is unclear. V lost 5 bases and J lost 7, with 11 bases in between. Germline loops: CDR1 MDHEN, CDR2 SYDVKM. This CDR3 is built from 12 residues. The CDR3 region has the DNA TGTGCCAGCAGTCCCAGGACGAGTGGCTACACCTTC. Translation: CASSPRTSGYTF.

The CDR3 spells CASSQVGVAGIEKLFF. The CDR3 DNA is TGTGCCAGCTCCCAAGTGGGAGTGGCAGGGATCGAAAAACTGTTTTTT. The rearrangement uses TRBV18 and TRBJ1-4, with D perhaps matching TRBD1 (5 bases). The CDR3 has 16 amino acids. The germline V and J ends were trimmed by 6 bases and 8 bases, with 22 bases remaining between them. CDR1 is KGHSH and CDR2 is LQKENI in the germline V gene.

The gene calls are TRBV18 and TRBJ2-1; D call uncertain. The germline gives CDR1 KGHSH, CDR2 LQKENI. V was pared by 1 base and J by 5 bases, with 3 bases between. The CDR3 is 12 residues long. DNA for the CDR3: TGTGCCAGCTCACCACAGGACAATGAGCAGTTCTTC. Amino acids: CASSPQDNEQFF.